The T cell receptor (beta chain) described here comes from a study of blood T cells in healthy people across ages. Deletions cut 7 bases from V and 6 bases from J, with 21 bases between. The CDR3 contains 15 residues. Through a sample-barcoded 5' primer and a J-beta primer mix, a second PCR was run for about 6 to 11 cycles. TCRdb fed the 5' RACE reads into MiXCR, producing one record per CDR3 protein. In the table there are around 1.7 million distinct CDR3 sequences, about 30% of which are singletons. This clonotype appeared a few times. J is TRBJ1-2 and V is TRBV12-3 or TRBV12-4, with D uncertain. Sequences were obtained from blood. The receptor was derived from a woman between 25 and 40 years old in good health. CDR3 DNA sequence: TGTGCCAGCACCTTTCGACCTGCCGACGGCGATGGCTACACCTTC. It yields the protein CASTFRPADGDGYTF.